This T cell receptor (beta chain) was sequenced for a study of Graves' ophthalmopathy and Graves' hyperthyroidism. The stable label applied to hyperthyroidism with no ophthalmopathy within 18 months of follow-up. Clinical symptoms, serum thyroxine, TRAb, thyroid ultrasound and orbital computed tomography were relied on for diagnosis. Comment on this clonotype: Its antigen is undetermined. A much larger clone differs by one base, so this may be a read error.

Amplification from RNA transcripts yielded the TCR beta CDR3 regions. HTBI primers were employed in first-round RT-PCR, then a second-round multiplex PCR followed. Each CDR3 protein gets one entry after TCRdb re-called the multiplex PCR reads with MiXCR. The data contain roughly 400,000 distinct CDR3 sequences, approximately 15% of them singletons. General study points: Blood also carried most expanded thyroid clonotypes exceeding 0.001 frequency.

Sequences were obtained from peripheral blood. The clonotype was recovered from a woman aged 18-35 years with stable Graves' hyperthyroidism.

The CDR3 sequence: CASSHQGLSGAEAFF. CDR3 sequence (DNA): TGCGCCAGCAGCCACCAGGGTTTGAGTGGGGCTGAAGCTTTCTTT. The chain is built from TRBV4-1 and TRBJ1-1; D may be TRBD1 (5 bases). V was clipped by 3 bases and J by 6 bases, with 17 bases between them. CDR1 and CDR2 (germline): MGHRA, YSYEKL. CDR3 length equals 15 residues.